This T cell receptor beta chain is drawn from a study of T-cell memory formation after mild COVID-19. Study conclusions and caveats: Clones that contracted from day 15 to 85 were balanced CD4/CD8, while later expanders leaned CD4+.

V was clipped by 3 bases and J by 2 bases, with 13 bases between them. The CDR3 consists of 16 residues. CDR1 and CDR2 from the germline V gene are MNHNS and SASEGT. In regard to this clonotype: Its antigen remains unidentified.

TCRdb redid the calling of the 5' RACE reads with MiXCR, one entry per CDR3 protein. This sample has around 180,000 distinct CDR3 sequences, with approximately 17% found just once. The source material was PBMCs or a T cell subset sorted from them (not recorded which). This rearrangement joins TRBV6-1 to TRBJ1-4; perhaps TRBD1 as D (5 bases). This sequence was found in a man younger than 30 who had mild COVID-19 (a few samples of this study predate the infection). Cell type and time point are not known. As DNA, the CDR3 is TGTGCCAGCAGTGACTCGGGAAGGGGTACTAATGAAAAACTGTTTTTT. It encodes CASSDSGRGTNEKLFF.